This T cell receptor (beta chain) was sequenced for a study of immune characterization of retroperitoneal liposarcoma. Each CDR3 protein is one row after TCRdb ran MiXCR on the PCR reads. Here the sample spans under 3,000 distinct CDR3 sequences, less than 55% being singletons. Trimming took 6 bases from V and 3 from J, leaving 20 bases between them. The V gene's germline CDR1 is MNHNS and CDR2 SASEGT. This CDR3 comprises 16 residues. By sample fraction, this clonotype is medium-sized (0.01 to 0.1%). This receptor was identified in a female donor with retroperitoneal liposarcoma. Sequenced input: tumor tissue. The genes are TRBV6-1 and TRBJ1-1, with D unresolved. CDR3 protein: CASRLHEATGDTEAFF. The CDR3, as DNA: TGTGCCAGCAGGCTCCATGAGGCTACTGGGGACACTGAAGCTTTCTTT.